This TCR beta chain emerged from a study of OX40 agonist ivuxolimab in advanced cancers. In the study overall: Hepatocellular carcinoma, melanoma, renal cell or head and neck cancer affected the dose-escalation patients.

On this clone: Its antigen is as yet unknown.

The data were produced by immunoSEQ multiplex PCR, yet TCRdb's version contains in-frame clones alone and is incomplete. The data show roughly 77,000 clones, with about 80% seen just once and roughly 0.5% held by the top ten. Study-level points and caveats: People who partly responded at 0.1-3.0 mg/kg had some of the least clonal expansion seen.

Germline CDR1 SGHTA, CDR2 FQGNSA. The CDR3 loop spans 15 amino acids. V lost 2 bases to trimming and J lost 8 bases; unmatched junction nucleotides: 8. The gene calls are TRBV7-2 and TRBJ1-4; 7 nucleotides line up with TRBD1. The input for sequencing was CD4+ or CD8+ T cells sorted from blood, taken in a trial of the OX40 agonist ivuxolimab. The receptor's source is an adult with an advanced solid tumor such as melanoma, head and neck, liver or kidney cancer. The CDR3 loop reads CASSLFTGEKEKLFF. Written as DNA, the CDR3 is TGTGCCAGCAGCTTATTCACAGGGGAGAAGGAAAAACTGTTTTTT.